This T cell receptor (beta chain) comes out of a study of monozygotic twins with inflammatory bowel disease. TCRdb reprocessed the 5' RACE reads and stores each CDR3 protein as one record, lacking DNA. The table for this sample gives just over 300,000 distinct CDR3 sequences. From germline, CDR1 is SGHRS and CDR2 YFSETQ. This CDR3 spans 13 amino acids. The TCR was taken from a human donor with ulcerative colitis or Crohn's disease, or a healthy co-twin of an affected twin (not recorded which). The sample was blood. V gene TRBV5-1 combines with J gene TRBJ2-6. This CDR3 reads CASSLDGANVLTF.